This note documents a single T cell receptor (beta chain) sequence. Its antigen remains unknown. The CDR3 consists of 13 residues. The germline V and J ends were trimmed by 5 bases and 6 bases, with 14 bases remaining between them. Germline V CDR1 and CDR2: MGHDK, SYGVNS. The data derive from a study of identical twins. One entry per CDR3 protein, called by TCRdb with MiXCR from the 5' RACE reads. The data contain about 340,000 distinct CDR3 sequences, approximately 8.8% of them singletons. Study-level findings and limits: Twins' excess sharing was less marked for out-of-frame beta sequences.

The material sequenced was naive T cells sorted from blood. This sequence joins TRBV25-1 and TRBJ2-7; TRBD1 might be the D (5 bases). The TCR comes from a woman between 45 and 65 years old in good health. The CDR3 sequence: CASSIKGRGEQYF. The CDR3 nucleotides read TGTGCCAGCAGTATTAAGGGGCGTGGCGAGCAGTACTTC.